These T cell receptor beta chains were read from a single sample in a study of blood T cell repertoires in COVID-19. Sequencing used immunoSEQ multiplex PCR; TCRdb keeps in-frame clones, though not all of them. The sample has roughly 36,000 clones; 70% to 90% are singletons. Sequenced: peripheral blood. All receptors come from a man aged 60 to 75 with active COVID-19. CDR3s include the opening cysteine and the closing phenylalanine or tryptophan.

V gene	J gene	CDR3 protein
TRBV7-2	TRBJ2-1	CASSPGASDYNEQFF
TRBV6-2/TRBV6-3	TRBJ2-7	CASSYGGAGFSSVAYEQYF
TRBV18	TRBJ1-2	CASSPRDREDGYTF
TRBV7-8	TRBJ1-5	CASGDSPDQPQHF
TRBV2	TRBJ2-3	CASSVGRAASGSLTDTQYF
TRBV3-1/TRBV3-2	TRBJ1-2	CASSHLGQGRGGYTF
TRBV2	TRBJ2-7	CASSETSASYEQYF
TRBV29-1	TRBJ2-6	CSVKGAPRGPTNSGANVLTF
TRBV5-6	TRBJ2-7	CASTGLAGGPPYEQYF
TRBV27	TRBJ1-1	CASSFGLNTEAFF
TRBV19	TRBJ2-3	CASSIWTGGDTQYF
TRBV5-4	TRBJ2-3	CASSLTAASTDTQYF
TRBV28	TRBJ1-2	CASSLRGSGGYTF
TRBV27	TRBJ1-6	CASSLVSGGRVNSPLHF
TRBV6-6	TRBJ1-5	CASIRRGGQDTQPQHF
TRBV19	TRBJ2-3	CASSISLFTDTQYF
TRBV7-9	TRBJ2-3	CASSSRGGEDTQYF
TRBV10-3	TRBJ2-7	CAISYGGLYEQYF
TRBV7-3	TRBJ2-1	CASSPRESGYNEQFF
TRBV19	TRBJ2-7	CASSVQGGNYEQYF
TRBV11-2	TRBJ2-1	CASSLDWTSYNEQFF
TRBV28	TRBJ2-7	CASSLEVPYEQYF
TRBV5-1	TRBJ2-1	CASSLALLASDSYNEQFF
TRBV29-1	TRBJ2-1	CSVSVAGKDNEQFF
TRBV9	TRBJ1-2	CASSSKPWTGGTYGYTF
TRBV28	TRBJ1-2	CASSFQNYGYTF
TRBV15	TRBJ2-1	CATSGDSGASYNEQFF
TRBV9	TRBJ2-5	CASSPRTGGETQYF
TRBV20-1	TRBJ1-2	CSKSGTSGYTF
TRBV18	TRBJ1-5	CASSPPLQTQPQHF